Included here is one T cell receptor beta chain sequence, with context. Germline trimming cut 6 bases from V and 8 bases from J; bases unmatched to any gene: 5. Germline CDR1 DFQATT, CDR2 SNEGSKA (reference sequence). This CDR3 region has 12 residues. These data originate in a study of T cells after yellow fever vaccination. Using its own MiXCR run on the 5' RACE reads, TCRdb lists one record per CDR3 protein. The table has 400,000 or so distinct CDR3 sequences, 6% to 8% seen once. This sequence originates from a young man who received the YFV17D yellow fever vaccine. The sequencing used PBMCs, collected 5 days after the yellow fever booster vaccination. The rearrangement uses TRBV20-1 and TRBJ2-1; TRBD2 agrees at 9 bases. CDR3 region: CSASRGGDEQFF. The CDR3 nucleotides read TGCAGTGCCTCGCGGGGGGGTGATGAGCAGTTCTTC.